These 31 T cell receptor beta chains share one sample of origin, sequenced in a study of early T cells in non-severe SARS-CoV-2 infection. In TCRdb, the 5' RACE reads were re-called with MiXCR into one record per CDR3 protein. The profile shows under 65,000 distinct CDR3 sequences, around 13% of them singletons. Material: whole blood. These receptors all come from an adult who was a healthcare worker with PCR-confirmed SARS-CoV-2 infection or an uninfected control (not recorded which).

This clonotype appeared a few times. This chain uses TRBV11-1 with TRBJ2-7; D is possibly TRBD2 (5 bases). V lost 4 bases to trimming and J lost 6 bases, with 19 bases between them. In germline, CDR1 is SGHAT, CDR2 FQDESV (reference sequence). CDR3 length: 15 residues. The CDR3 here is CASSSGEKRPSEQYF. The CDR3 coding sequence is TGTGCCAGCAGCTCCGGGGAAAAACGTCCCTCCGAGCAGTACTTC.

In this sample, this clonotype turned up a few times. This sequence joins TRBV30 and TRBJ2-7; 7 bases fit TRBD1. Looked up from germline, CDR1 is GTSNPN and CDR2 is SVGIG (reference sequence). The CDR3 is made up of 14 amino acids. V gave up 2 bases and J gave up 1 base; unmatched junction bases: 5. CDR3 coding DNA: TGTGCCTGGAGTACCGGGACAGTATCCTACGAGCAGTACTTC. Protein product: CAWSTGTVSYEQYF.

The chain uses TRBV18 and TRBJ2-4; D is perhaps TRBD1 (5 bases). CDR1 is KGHSH, CDR2 LQKENI, per germline. V was shortened by 2 bases and J by 3 bases, with 8 bases between the two germline ends. The CDR3 contains 14 residues. CDR3 sequence: CASSPSGHKNIQYF. CDR3 sequence (DNA): TGTGCCAGCTCACCATCAGGGCACAAAAACATTCAGTACTTC.

This chain joins TRBV12-3 or TRBV12-4 and TRBJ2-5, with TRBD2 as a possible D gene (6 bases). V gave up 9 bases and J gave up 9 bases, with 23 bases separating them. The CDR3 covers 14 residues. CDR3 amino acids: CASSRLGGRSAQYF. The DNA for the CDR3 is TGTGCCAGTAGCCGACTAGGTGGTCGGTCGGCCCAGTACTTC.

The rearrangement joins TRBV29-1 to TRBJ1-3, with D possibly being TRBD1 (5 bases). The V end lost 4 bases, the J end lost 6 bases, and 10 bases lay between the germline ends. CDR1 SQVTM and CDR2 ANQGSEA come from the germline V gene. The CDR3 is 12 amino acids. For the CDR3, the DNA is TGCAGCGTTGCCCTGACAGAAAACACCATATATTTT. Its translation is CSVALTENTIYF.

Only a few counts were recorded for this clonotype. This chain uses TRBV7-8 with TRBJ2-2; no firm D call. Germline CDR1 SGHVS, CDR2 FQNEAQ. The length of the CDR3 is 15 residues. The germline V and J ends were trimmed by 8 bases and 1 base, with 14 bases remaining between them. The CDR3 DNA follows: TGTGCCAGCCTGAATAATGGGGTGAACACCGGGGAGCTGTTTTTT. Encoded protein: CASLNNGVNTGELFF.

The rearrangement joins TRBV11-2 to TRBJ2-5, with 8 bases matching TRBD2. Germline V lookup: CDR1 SGHAT, CDR2 FQNNGV. The CDR3 covers 18 residues. V lost 3 bases and J lost 1; bases outside the gene matches: 13. CDR3 loop: CASSFDPPGRGVQETQYF. The CDR3 DNA reads as TGTGCCAGCAGCTTCGACCCGCCGGGGCGGGGGGTCCAAGAGACCCAGTACTTC.

This chain connects TRBV6-1 to TRBJ1-2; 7 bases match TRBD1. The CDR3 contains 14 residues. V lost 8 bases and J lost 4; bases outside the gene matches: 10. The germline V gene has CDR1 MNHNS and CDR2 SASEGT. For the CDR3, the DNA is TGTGCCAGCGGGAGACAGGGTTGGATCTATGGCTACACCTTC. It is translated as CASGRQGWIYGYTF.

The chain recombines TRBV18 with TRBJ2-7; the match to TRBD1 covers 7 bases. Germline CDR1 is KGHSH and CDR2 is LQKENI. Trimming at V came to 6 bases and at J to 0 bases, leaving 8 bases not matched to a gene. This CDR3 spans 15 amino acids. The CDR3 region is CASSAGGSYSYEQYF. For the CDR3, the DNA is TGTGCCAGCTCGGCAGGGGGATCTTACTCCTACGAGCAGTACTTC.

There are a few counts of this clonotype. The V gene is TRBV6-6, the J gene TRBJ1-3; D gene ambiguous. The CDR3 has 16 amino acids. With 5 bases removed from V and 0 bases from J, the gap between germline ends came to 14 bases. In germline, CDR1 is MNHNY, CDR2 SVGAGI (reference sequence). CDR3 in amino acids: CASSTRTGSSGNTIYF. The CDR3 coding sequence is TGTGCCAGCAGTACTCGGACCGGGAGCTCTGGAAACACCATATATTTT.

The chain employs TRBV3-1 and TRBJ1-4, with 7 bases lining up with TRBD1. V was clipped by 4 bases and J by 4 bases; unmatched bases: 6. This CDR3 has 15 amino acids. Germline CDR1 is LGHDT and CDR2 is YNNKEL (reference sequence). CDR3 sequence (DNA): TGTGCCAGCAGCCTCCGACAGGGAATTAATGAAAAACTGTTTTTT. Its protein product is CASSLRQGINEKLFF.

This clonotype was observed many times. The chain has TRBV6-4 and TRBJ2-1, with 9 positions matching TRBD2. Trimming cost V 9 bases and J 5 bases; bases outside gene matches: 11. Germline assignment: CDR1 MRHNA and CDR2 SNTAGT. The CDR3 sequence is 15 residues long. The CDR3 region has the DNA TGTGCCAGAGCTCTATTAGCGGGGGCCCACAATGAGCAGTTCTTC. Translation: CARALLAGAHNEQFF.

Only a few counts were recorded for this clonotype. The chain has TRBV29-1 and TRBJ1-2; D ambiguous. Germline-derived CDR1 and CDR2 are SQVTM and ANQGSEA. CDR3 length: 14 amino acids. V shed 0 bases and J shed 6 bases, with 14 bases lying between them. This chain's CDR3 is CSVEDDAGSHGYTF. Written as DNA, the CDR3 is TGCAGCGTTGAAGATGATGCGGGGTCGCATGGCTACACCTTC.

This clonotype was seen once. This chain connects TRBV7-2 to TRBJ2-2; no firm D call. V was clipped by 5 bases and J by 9 bases, with 13 bases between them. The CDR3 sequence is 13 residues long. Germline V lookup: CDR1 SGHTA, CDR2 FQGNSA. As DNA, the CDR3 is TGTGCCAGCAGCCCAGGACGCCGCCGGGAGCTGTTTTTT. It specifies CASSPGRRRELFF.

V gene TRBV7-9 combines with J gene TRBJ1-2, with D unclear. This CDR3 is 15 amino acids long. Germline CDR1 reads SEHNR; CDR2 reads FQNEAQ (reference sequence). V lost 5 bases, J lost 0 bases, and 13 bases lay in between. In DNA form, the CDR3 reads TGTGCCAGCAGCCGTTCGGACGTATCTAACTATGGCTACACCTTC. As protein: CASSRSDVSNYGYTF.

This clonotype was detected only a few times. The rearrangement joins TRBV27 to TRBJ1-2; 9 positions match TRBD1. In germline, CDR1 is MNHEY, CDR2 SMNVEV (reference sequence). V lost 9 bases and J lost 4; bases outside the gene matches: 18. The CDR3 spans 17 residues. Written as DNA, the CDR3 is TGTGCCAGTCGGCCACACCCGGGACAGGGAGGGACCTATGGCTACACCTTC. Its translation: CASRPHPGQGGTYGYTF.

The chain couples TRBV29-1 to TRBJ1-5; the match to TRBD1 covers 10 bases. Germline CDR1 is SQVTM and CDR2 is ANQGSEA. V was clipped by 4 bases and J by 6 bases; unmatched bases: 6. The CDR3 length is 14 residues. The chain's CDR3 is CSVAGTGAGQPQHF. The CDR3 nucleotides read TGCAGCGTTGCGGGGACAGGGGCGGGTCAGCCCCAGCATTTT.

This clonotype appeared a few times. V and J are TRBV30 and TRBJ1-2; 8 bases align to TRBD1. Germline CDR1 reads GTSNPN; CDR2 reads SVGIG (reference sequence). This CDR3 contains 14 residues. The CDR3 spells CASPGQGLNYGYTF. The CDR3 DNA is TGTGCGTCGCCCGGACAGGGACTCAACTATGGCTACACCTTC.

At least ten counts were recorded for this clonotype. This chain uses TRBV4-2 with TRBJ2-1; 11 bases line up with TRBD2. This CDR3 region has 16 residues. Germline CDR1 reads LGHNA; CDR2 reads YNFKEQ. The junction had 5 bases not matched to a gene; V was cut back by 3 bases and J by 4 bases. The CDR3 DNA reads as TGTGCCAGCAGCCACGAGACTAGCGGGGCGTACAATGAGCAGTTCTTC. Translating it yields CASSHETSGAYNEQFF.

This clonotype has at least ten counts. The chain recombines TRBV4-3 with TRBJ2-2; 7 bases agree with TRBD1. The CDR3 loop spans 16 amino acids. With 5 bases clipped from V and 4 bases from J, the junction kept 10 bases outside the gene matches. CDR1 and CDR2 from the germline V gene are LGHNA and YSLEER. The CDR3 coding sequence is TGCGCCAGCAGCGAGGGACAGTTTTCCATCACCGGGGAGCTGTTTTTT. Translating gives CASSEGQFSITGELFF.

This sequence joins TRBV11-2 and TRBJ1-1, with D perhaps TRBD1 (5 bases). V was clipped by 3 bases and J by 4 bases, with 9 bases between them. Germline V gene sequence: CDR1 SGHAT, CDR2 FQNNGV. This CDR3 contains 13 residues. The CDR3 is CASSFEGTTEAFF. The CDR3 nucleotides are TGTGCCAGCAGCTTTGAGGGGACCACTGAAGCTTTCTTT.

At least ten counts were recorded for this clonotype. CDR3 loop: CAISESNGPGNYGYTF. DNA for the CDR3: TGTGCCATCAGTGAGTCAAATGGACCCGGAAACTATGGCTACACCTTC. This rearrangement joins TRBV10-3 to TRBJ1-2; D not certain. Trimming left V 0 bases short and J 2 bases short, with 13 bases between. Germline V gene sequence: CDR1 ENHRY, CDR2 SYGVKD. CDR3 length equals 16 residues.

The gene calls are TRBV5-4 and TRBJ2-4, with TRBD1 matching 9 bases. Germline V lookup: CDR1 SGHNT, CDR2 YYREEE (reference sequence). The CDR3 is made up of 16 amino acids. J lost 8 bases, V lost 4 bases, and 13 bases had no gene match. The DNA for the CDR3 is TGTGCCAGCAGCGTCGGACTGGGACAGGGCTCCCACATTCAGTACTTC. Its protein is CASSVGLGQGSHIQYF.

The genes are TRBV4-3 and TRBJ1-4, with unresolved D. The V gene's germline CDR1 is LGHNA and CDR2 YSLEER. The V and J ends lost 0 bases and 6 bases respectively, with 11 bases between them. The CDR3 sequence is 15 residues long. The CDR3 DNA sequence: TGCGCCAGCAGCCAAGATCTCAACATTCATGAAAAACTGTTTTTT. Translating it yields CASSQDLNIHEKLFF.

J is TRBJ2-3 and V is TRBV5-4; the match to TRBD2 covers 9 bases. Per the germline V gene, CDR1 is SGHNT and CDR2 is YYREEE (reference sequence). This CDR3 has 15 amino acids. Germline trimming cut 0 bases from V and 4 bases from J; bases unmatched to any gene: 3. The CDR3: CASSLGAGGADTQYF. The CDR3 DNA sequence: TGTGCCAGCAGCTTGGGAGCGGGGGGAGCAGATACGCAGTATTTT.

With respect to this clonotype: The junction shows a germline mismatch at one end, possibly a read error. The chain has TRBV30 and TRBJ2-1, with D possibly TRBD1 on 5 matching bases. This CDR3 is 13 amino acids long. Germline CDR1 and CDR2: GTSNPN and SVGIG (reference sequence). CDR3 in amino acids: CAWGRQSSNEQFF. The DNA of the CDR3 is TGTGCCTGGGGTAGACAGTCCTCCAATGAGCAGTTCTTC.

This clonotype was recorded at least ten times. The rearrangement uses TRBV7-9 and TRBJ2-5; TRBD1 matches 7 bases. The CDR3 covers 15 residues. Per germline, CDR1 SEHNR and CDR2 FQNEAQ (reference sequence). The ends lost 6 bases at V and 5 bases at J; junction bases unmatched: 12. CDR3 nucleotide sequence: TGTGCCAGCAGTCCTGGTCACAGGGGAGACGAGACCCAGTACTTC. The encoded protein is CASSPGHRGDETQYF.

The J gene is TRBJ2-5, the V gene TRBV7-8, with TRBD2 matching over 12 bases. With 5 bases clipped from V and 4 bases from J, the junction kept 11 bases outside the gene matches. This CDR3 region has 17 residues. CDR1 is SGHVS and CDR2 is FQNEAQ in the germline V gene. For the CDR3, the DNA is TGTGCCAGCAGCCACCGACTAGCGGGGGCCGTGGGAGAGACCCAGTACTTC. The encoded protein is CASSHRLAGAVGETQYF.

The chain links TRBV2 to TRBJ2-3, with D maybe TRBD2 (6 bases). Trimming took off 8 bases at V and 2 bases at J, with 14 bases between the two ends. CDR3 length equals 14 residues. The germline gives CDR1 SNHLY, CDR2 FYNNEI. In DNA form, the CDR3 reads TGTGCCAGCGGGGGGACTCTGATCACAGATACGCAGTATTTT. This codes for CASGGTLITDTQYF.

This sequence joins TRBV10-3 and TRBJ1-1; possible D gene TRBD1, 6 bases. The V and J ends lost 3 bases and 1 base respectively, with 12 bases between them. In germline, CDR1 is ENHRY, CDR2 SYGVKD. The CDR3 runs to 15 residues. CDR3 region: CAISEQGWGNTEAFF. CDR3 sequence (DNA): TGTGCCATCAGTGAACAGGGTTGGGGGAACACTGAAGCTTTCTTT.

This clonotype was seen a few times. The chain employs TRBV20-1 and TRBJ1-3; TRBD1 aligns across 7 bases. The trim removed 5 bases at V and 3 bases at J, leaving 7 bases unmatched. The germline V gene has CDR1 DFQATT and CDR2 SNEGSKA (reference sequence). The CDR3 has 14 residues. The chain's CDR3 is CSASQGDGGNTIYF. CDR3 in DNA: TGCAGTGCTTCCCAGGGGGACGGTGGAAACACCATATATTTT.